This T cell receptor beta chain originates from a study of shared clonotypes between healthy human individuals. The V gene lost 3 bases and the J gene lost 0 bases, with 8 bases spanning the gap. Germline CDR1 and CDR2: KGHSH and LQKENI. The CDR3 is made up of 14 amino acids. Study-wide results and caveats: The authors expected sequencing depth to affect clonotype sharing among donors.

The genomic DNA of each subset was split evenly across several immunoSEQ plates. Sequenced by immunoSEQ multiplex PCR; TCRdb stores in-frame clones only, minus some. Of fewer than 600,000 clones in the sample, roughly 80% were seen once. Concerning this clone: The antigen is unknown.

The healthy adult donors were HIV-negative and reported no recent acute infections or vaccinations. Genomic DNA, for the unsorted samples, came from tens of millions of PBMCs. The J gene is TRBJ2-5, the V gene TRBV18; no reliable D call. The TCR was taken from a woman aged 40 to 49 in good health. Some clones in this sample may be carry-over from other donors' samples. Sequencing was performed on PBMCs. CDR3 residues: CASSPLVNQETQYF. CDR3 bases: TGTGCCAGCTCACCCTTGGTGAACCAAGAGACCCAGTACTTC.